Listed below are T cell receptor beta chains from one sample, sequenced in a study of shared clonotypes between healthy human individuals. The protocol was immunoSEQ multiplex PCR, while the TCRdb copy is restricted to in-frame clones and leaves out a portion. The top ten clones hold about 2% of a sample with about 670,000 clones, about two thirds of them seen once. The specimen was memory CD4+ T cells sorted from blood. These receptors all come from a woman in her thirties in good health. Both conserved end residues are part of each CDR3. The order of the fields is V gene, D gene, J gene, clone size, CDR3 protein, CDR3 DNA. A D gene is named only where the DNA matches it firmly. The size field is filled for only some rows; it gives once, few, many or a size class.

TRBV28	TRBD1	TRBJ1-1	few	CASVIQGKITEAFF	TGTGCCAGCGTTATACAGGGGAAGATCACTGAAGCTTTCTTT
TRBV19	.	TRBJ1-1	.	CASSIAGVRSEAFF	TGTGCCAGTAGTATAGCAGGGGTCCGATCTGAAGCTTTCTTT
TRBV27	.	TRBJ1-2	.	CASSTNRATNYGYTF	TGTGCCAGCAGTACCAACAGGGCCACTAACTATGGCTACACCTTC
TRBV10-3	.	TRBJ1-3	.	CATYPGQSGNTIYF	TGTGCCACCTACCCCGGACAGTCTGGAAACACCATATATTTT
TRBV29-1	TRBD2	TRBJ2-5	.	CSVTGLAGETQYF	TGCAGCGTTACGGGACTAGCGGGAGAGACCCAGTACTTC
TRBV19	TRBD1	TRBJ2-4	.	CASSPGQGSSKNIQYF	TGTGCCAGTAGTCCGGGACAGGGGTCCTCGAAAAACATTCAGTACTTC
TRBV7-2	.	TRBJ1-5	.	CASSLRTASYSNQPQHF	TGTGCCAGCAGCTTGCGGACAGCGTCCTATAGCAATCAGCCCCAGCATTTT
TRBV7-2	.	TRBJ2-3	many	CASSLRSGTSTQFTDTQYF	TGTGCCAGCAGCTTACGTTCAGGAACCAGCACTCAATTCACAGATACGCAGTATTTT
TRBV6-5	.	TRBJ1-1	.	CASSPGFMNTEAFF	TGTGCCAGCAGCCCGGGGTTCATGAACACTGAAGCTTTCTTT
TRBV28	.	TRBJ1-1	.	CASITAAGDTEAFF	TGTGCCAGCATTACGGCCGCGGGGGACACTGAAGCTTTCTTT
TRBV2	.	TRBJ1-2	.	CASREWTAGSLYGYTF	TGTGCCAGCAGAGAATGGACAGCGGGTTCCCTCTATGGCTACACCTTC
TRBV10-2	TRBD2	TRBJ2-7	.	CASRGPAAGGRYEQYF	TGCGCCAGCAGGGGTCCAGCAGCGGGAGGTCGTTACGAGCAGTACTTC
TRBV4-1	.	TRBJ2-5	.	CASGRDWETQYF	TGCGCCAGTGGGCGGGATTGGGAGACCCAGTACTTC
TRBV11-3	.	TRBJ2-3	.	CASSLGSGSTDTQYF	TGTGCCAGCAGCTTAGGATCGGGGTCGACAGATACGCAGTATTTT
TRBV20-1	.	TRBJ2-1	.	CSASIRNEQFF	TGCAGTGCTAGTATCCGTAATGAGCAGTTCTTC
TRBV19	.	TRBJ1-3	.	CASSVRMLNSPVSGNTIYF	TGTGCCAGTAGTGTCCGGATGTTGAACAGTCCCGTCTCTGGAAACACCATATATTTT
TRBV5-8	TRBD1	TRBJ1-5	.	CASSAGQGGWQPQHF	TGTGCCAGCAGCGCGGGACAGGGGGGCTGGCAGCCCCAGCATTTT
TRBV10-3	TRBD2	TRBJ2-3	.	CAISGGLAGMDTQYF	TGTGCCATCAGTGGAGGACTAGCGGGAATGGATACGCAGTATTTT
TRBV4-1	.	TRBJ2-5	.	CASSPKTKGRETQYF	TGCGCCAGCAGCCCCAAGACTAAGGGGCGAGAGACCCAGTACTTC
TRBV10-3	TRBD1	TRBJ2-6	few	CASTDRGPGANVLTF	TGTGCCAGCACGGACAGGGGGCCTGGGGCCAACGTCCTGACTTTC
TRBV10-3	TRBD1	TRBJ1-2	.	CATGTGAAYGYTF	TGTGCCACAGGGACAGGGGCGGCCTATGGCTACACCTTC
TRBV7-8	.	TRBJ1-4	many	CASSHRGGANEKLFF	TGTGCCAGCAGCCACCGAGGGGGAGCTAATGAAAAACTGTTTTTT
TRBV6-5	TRBD2	TRBJ2-3	.	CASCTSGMSTDTQYF	TGTGCCAGCTGCACTAGCGGGATGAGCACAGATACGCAGTATTTT
TRBV18	.	TRBJ2-7	.	CASSPPGNLHEQYF	TGTGCCAGCTCACCCCCTGGGAATTTGCACGAGCAGTACTTC
TRBV10-3	TRBD2	TRBJ2-7	.	CAISVSGSYEQYF	TGTGCCATCAGTGTTAGCGGGAGTTACGAGCAGTACTTC
TRBV28	TRBD2	TRBJ2-2	.	CASGGRAPGELFF	TGTGCCAGCGGGGGGAGGGCACCCGGGGAGCTGTTTTTT
TRBV9	.	TRBJ1-1	.	CASSVLSGNDEAFF	TGTGCCAGCAGCGTATTATCGGGTAACGATGAAGCTTTCTTT
TRBV11-2	.	TRBJ2-1	once	CASRLGGHNEQFF	TGTGCCAGCAGACTAGGAGGGCACAATGAGCAGTTCTTC
TRBV5-1	.	TRBJ1-4	.	CASSPWDSRNEKLFF	TGCGCCAGCAGCCCTTGGGACTCGCGGAATGAAAAACTGTTTTTT
TRBV11-2	.	TRBJ2-7	.	CASSLGQGPYEQYF	TGTGCCAGCAGCTTAGGGCAGGGCCCTTACGAGCAGTACTTC
TRBV11-3	.	TRBJ2-2	once	CASSFQGTGELFF	TGTGCCAGCAGCTTTCAGGGCACCGGGGAGCTGTTTTTT
TRBV6-1	TRBD2	TRBJ2-2	few	CASRPGLAGTGELFF	TGTGCCAGCAGACCGGGACTAGCGGGAACCGGGGAGCTGTTTTTT
TRBV19	.	TRBJ2-1	.	CASSPGLLNEQFF	TGTGCCAGTAGTCCGGGACTTCTCAATGAGCAGTTCTTC
TRBV11-2	TRBD1	TRBJ2-7	.	CASSGDRGHEQYF	TGTGCCAGCAGCGGGGACAGGGGGCACGAGCAGTACTTC
TRBV9	TRBD2	TRBJ2-1	.	CASSVGTAGVVGNEQFF	TGTGCCAGCAGCGTTGGTACAGCGGGAGTCGTCGGGAATGAGCAGTTCTTC
TRBV7-9	TRBD1	TRBJ1-3	once	CASTPSGTGSGDTIYF	TGTGCCAGCACCCCCTCTGGGACAGGGAGTGGGGACACCATATATTTT
TRBV6-5	.	TRBJ2-7	.	CASSPRLYEQYF	TGTGCCAGCAGTCCCCGACTCTACGAGCAGTACTTC
TRBV7-3	.	TRBJ2-7	.	CASSLLQGYEQYF	TGTGCCAGCAGCTTATTACAGGGCTACGAGCAGTACTTC
TRBV5-5	.	TRBJ1-1	once	CASSFKRDTEAFF	TGTGCCAGCAGCTTCAAGAGGGACACTGAAGCTTTCTTT
TRBV27	.	TRBJ1-3	.	CASSQGHSGNTIYF	TGTGCCAGTTCACAGGGACACTCTGGAAACACCATATATTTT
TRBV18	.	TRBJ2-1	.	CASSPPSSNEQFF	TGTGCCAGCTCACCGCCCAGCAGCAATGAGCAGTTCTTC
TRBV7-2	TRBD2	TRBJ2-7	.	CASSLVVSGSYEQYF	TGTGCCAGCAGCTTAGTTGTTAGCGGGAGCTACGAGCAGTACTTC
TRBV11-2	.	TRBJ2-5	.	CASSPLEQGLETQYF	TGTGCCAGCAGCCCATTAGAGCAAGGATTGGAGACCCAGTACTTC
TRBV14	.	TRBJ2-3	.	CASSRMGSPSTDTQYF	TGTGCCAGCAGCCGCATGGGCAGTCCCAGCACAGATACGCAGTATTTT
TRBV5-1	.	TRBJ1-1	.	CASSLTGSGNTEAFF	TGCGCCAGCAGCTTGACAGGGAGTGGGAACACTGAAGCTTTCTTT
TRBV7-9	.	TRBJ2-1	.	CASSLAVGLQAHEQFF	TGTGCCAGCAGCTTAGCGGTTGGCTTACAGGCCCATGAGCAGTTCTTC
TRBV25-1	.	TRBJ2-7	.	CASSALHEQYF	TGTGCCAGCAGTGCCCTCCACGAGCAGTACTTC
TRBV30	TRBD2	TRBJ2-7	many	CAWSEGLASFQQYF	TGTGCCTGGAGTGAGGGACTAGCGTCTTTTCAGCAGTACTTC
TRBV5-1	.	TRBJ1-4	.	CASSFPGAEKLFF	TGCGCCAGCAGCTTCCCAGGGGCCGAAAAACTGTTTTTT
TRBV7-3	.	TRBJ1-1	.	CASSLQGWTEAFF	TGTGCCAGCAGCTTGCAGGGGTGGACTGAAGCTTTCTTT
TRBV11-1	.	TRBJ2-7	.	CASCLQTSQVEQYF	TGTGCCAGCTGCCTGCAGACTAGTCAAGTGGAGCAGTACTTC
TRBV19	TRBD1	TRBJ1-2	.	CASSIEAPWTGGGYGYTF	TGTGCCAGTAGTATCGAAGCGCCCTGGACAGGGGGAGGATATGGCTACACCTTC
TRBV7-2	.	TRBJ2-5	.	CASSLEGGETQYF	TGTGCCAGCAGCTTAGAGGGCGGAGAGACCCAGTACTTC
TRBV5-6	TRBD1	TRBJ1-5	.	CASSPAAGTGGGQPQHF	TGTGCCAGCAGCCCGGCCGCCGGGACAGGGGGAGGTCAGCCCCAGCATTTT
TRBV28	.	TRBJ2-7	.	CASSLTPASYEQYF	TGTGCCAGCAGTTTGACCCCAGCCAGCTACGAGCAGTACTTC
TRBV18	TRBD2	TRBJ2-1	few	CASSPMAGGYEQFF	TGTGCCAGCTCACCAATGGCGGGAGGGTATGAGCAGTTCTTC
TRBV9	TRBD2	TRBJ2-5	.	CASSAGLAGVVPSETQYF	TGTGCCAGCAGCGCCGGACTAGCGGGAGTTGTCCCCTCGGAGACCCAGTACTTC
TRBV23-1	.	TRBJ1-2	.	CASSQISGNGYTF	TGCGCCAGCAGTCAAATATCAGGGAACGGCTACACCTTC